The sequence of this T cell receptor (beta chain) was determined in a study of cytomegalovirus exposure and HLA in healthy donors. In the study overall: An early release of data contained some 80 million unique TCRs, which came from HLA-typed donors.

As regards this clone: The same CDR3 also results from other DNA sequences found in this sample.

The CDR3 length is 13 residues. The germline V and J ends were trimmed by 1 base and 6 bases, with 7 bases remaining between them. Germline V gene lookup returns CDR1 SGHTA and CDR2 FQGTGA. With 60 Vbeta and 13 Jbeta primers, the PCR was carried out. TCRdb's copy holds only in-frame clones and misses some; the assay was immunoSEQ multiplex PCR. The sample includes almost 200,000 clones, almost 85% of them seen just once. This chain links TRBV7-3 with TRBJ1-5; D call uncertain. The sample comprised PBMCs. This receptor was taken from a woman in her 50s in good health and CMV-seronegative. The chain's CDR3 is CASSLNRGQPQHF. In DNA form, the CDR3 reads TGTGCCAGCAGCTTAAATCGGGGTCAGCCCCAGCATTTT. Variable domain in full (rest from reference TRBV7-3 and TRBJ1-5): GAGVSQTPSNKVTEKGKYVELRCDPISGHTALYWYRQSLGQGPEFLIYFQGTGAADDSGLPNDRFFAVRPEGSVSTLKIQRTERGDSAVYLCASSLNRGQPQHFGDGTRLSIL.